The 20 T cell receptor beta chains presented below share a single source sample, sequenced in a study of vaccination effects on CD4 cells after COVID-19. Some clones are missing from TCRdb's copy, which holds only in-frame ones; the method was immunoSEQ multiplex PCR. This sample has under 20,000 clones, with 65% to 80% found just once. Their recognized antigens are unknown. Viral peptide pool expansion of antigen-specific CD4+ T cells preceded sequencing in the ViraFEST assay. At the end of about 9 days of culture, CD4+ T cells were isolated. Infection dated between March and December 2020, before the Alpha, Beta and Delta variants reached the United States. Everyone in the study got two shots of either the BNT162b2 or mRNA-1273 vaccine. The sample in question was CD4+ T cells from PBMCs cultured with SARS-CoV-2 spike peptides, obtained after COVID-19 vaccination. All receptors derive from a human donor who had a prior SARS-CoV-2 infection.

The J gene is TRBJ1-1, the V gene TRBV5-4; possible D gene TRBD1, 5 bases. This CDR3 spans 16 amino acids. Germline V lookup: CDR1 SGHNT, CDR2 YYREEE (reference sequence). The V gene lost 0 bases and the J gene lost 0 bases, with 12 bases spanning the gap. The CDR3 spells CASSLGAGTVNTEAFF. The DNA for the CDR3 is TGTGCCAGCAGCTTGGGGGCAGGGACTGTGAACACTGAAGCTTTCTTT. The whole variable domain, remainder taken from reference TRBV5-4 and TRBJ1-1, is ETGVTQSPTHLIKTRGQQVTLRCSSQSGHNTVSWYQQALGQGPQFIFQYYREEENGRGNFPPRFSGLQFPNYSSELNVNALELDDSALYLCASSLGAGTVNTEAFFGQGTRLTVV.

The chain is built from TRBV7-9 and TRBJ1-2; the D gene is possibly TRBD1 (5 bases). The CDR3 spans 13 residues. Germline CDR1 and CDR2: SEHNR and FQNEAQ (reference sequence). V was clipped by 6 bases and J by 4 bases, with 12 bases between them. CDR3 loop: CASRLGTGYGYTF. The CDR3 nucleotides are TGTGCCAGCAGACTCGGGACGGGCTATGGCTACACCTTC.

V gene TRBV2 combines with J gene TRBJ1-1; D possibly corresponds to TRBD1 (5 bases). V lost 7 bases and J lost 5, with 8 bases in between. The V gene's germline CDR1 is SNHLY and CDR2 FYNNEI. The CDR3 length is 11 residues. In nucleotides, the CDR3 is TGTGCCAGCAAGCAGGGAACTGAAGCTTTCTTT. Translation: CASKQGTEAFF. The variable domain in full, with the rest retrieved from reference TRBV2 and TRBJ1-1, is EPEVTQTPSHQVTQMGQEVILRCVPISNHLYFYWYRQILGQKVEFLVSFYNNEISEKSEIFDDQFSVERPDGSNFTLKIRSTKLEDSAMYFCASKQGTEAFFGQGTRLTVV.

This clone has a single count. The chain has TRBV7-3 and TRBJ1-1, with 7 bases aligning to TRBD1. The trim removed 0 bases at V and 0 bases at J, leaving 10 bases unmatched. Germline-derived CDR1 and CDR2 are SGHTA and FQGTGA. The CDR3 totals 18 residues. CDR3 sequence (DNA): TGTGCCAGCAGCTTAACGGGGCCGGGACAGAGTATGAACACTGAAGCTTTCTTT. Protein: CASSLTGPGQSMNTEAFF.

This chain connects TRBV28 to TRBJ2-7; perhaps D is TRBD1 or TRBD2 (5 bases each). V was shortened by 5 bases and J by 4 bases, with 21 bases between the two germline ends. This CDR3 comprises 16 residues. In germline, CDR1 is MDHEN, CDR2 SYDVKM. Here the CDR3 DNA reads TGTGCCAGCAGTGCGCTCCCTGGGGGTGGGAATTACGAGCAGTACTTC. Amino acids: CASSALPGGGNYEQYF.

The V and J genes are TRBV12-5 and TRBJ2-3, with D tentatively TRBD1 (5 bases). Trimming cost V 1 base and J 0 bases, with 11 bases left between them. Germline V gene lookup returns CDR1 LGHNT and CDR2 FRNRAP. This CDR3 contains 16 residues. CDR3: CASGLGTHLSTDTQYF. CDR3 nucleotides: TGTGCTAGTGGTTTGGGGACACACCTCAGCACAGATACGCAGTATTTT.

This chain uses TRBV18 with TRBJ2-7; weak D call: TRBD2 (5 bases). Germline lookup yields CDR1 KGHSH and CDR2 LQKENI. This CDR3 has 16 amino acids. The V and J ends lost 6 bases and 0 bases respectively, with 18 bases between them. The CDR3 nucleotides read TGTGCCAGCTCTGGGTATTGGGCTAGCAGCTCCTACGAGCAGTACTTC. Its protein is CASSGYWASSSYEQYF.

This clone was seen just once. The chain recombines TRBV11-3 with TRBJ2-3, with TRBD2 matching over 11 bases. Trimming removed 5 bases from V and 3 bases from J; junction bases left unmatched: 13. CDR1 and CDR2 from the germline V gene are SGHNT and YENEEA. The CDR3 runs 18 residues. In nucleotides, the CDR3 is TGTGCCAGCAGCCCCCTCATTGGGGCTAGCGGGAGGACAGATACGCAGTATTTT. Translation: CASSPLIGASGRTDTQYF.

The chain has TRBV7-3 and TRBJ1-5; TRBD1 is a possible D gene (6 bases). CDR3 length: 16 amino acids. Trimming removed 4 bases at V and 0 bases at J, with 13 bases between. Germline values: CDR1 SGHTA, CDR2 FQGTGA. In DNA, the CDR3 is TGTGCCAGCAGCTCGGGACAACCATATAGCAATCAGCCCCAGCATTTT. Its translation: CASSSGQPYSNQPQHF.

CDR3 in DNA: TGTGCTAGTGGGGGCCGACTTGTCTCCTACAATGAGCAGTTCTTC. It translates to CASGGRLVSYNEQFF. V is TRBV12-5 and J is TRBJ2-1; D unclear. Germline lookup yields CDR1 LGHNT and CDR2 FRNRAP. The V and J ends lost 6 bases and 0 bases respectively, with 12 bases between them. This CDR3 spans 15 amino acids.

In DNA, the CDR3 is TGTGCCAGCAGTTTATCACCAGGGGGCGCCTTGAACACCGGGGAGCTGTTTTTT. The encoded protein is CASSLSPGGALNTGELFF. V and J are TRBV27 and TRBJ2-2, with 8 bases aligning to TRBD1. The trim removed 0 bases at V and 1 base at J, leaving 7 bases unmatched. The CDR3 consists of 18 residues. Germline V gene sequence: CDR1 MNHEY, CDR2 SMNVEV (reference sequence).

This sequence joins TRBV15 and TRBJ1-5; no definite D call. The CDR3 consists of 15 residues. V lost 0 bases, J lost 0 bases, and 6 bases lay in between. Germline lookup yields CDR1 LNHNV and CDR2 YYDKDF (reference sequence). The CDR3 spells CATSRDLISNQPQHF. For the CDR3, the DNA is TGTGCCACCAGCAGAGACCTGATTAGCAATCAGCCCCAGCATTTT. Together with reference TRBV15 and TRBJ1-5, the CDR3 gives the full variable domain: DAMVIQNPRYQVTQFGKPVTLSCSQTLNHNVMYWYQQKSSQAPKLLFHYYDKDFNNEADTPDNFQSRRPNTSFCFLDIRSPGLGDTAMYLCATSRDLISNQPQHFGDGTRLSIL.

The chain has TRBV30 and TRBJ1-1, with no clear D. CDR3 length: 11 residues. CDR1 and CDR2 (germline): GTSNPN, SVGIG (reference sequence). The ends were cut back, 8 bases at V and 8 bases at J, with 15 bases in the middle. The CDR3 here is CARLEWSEAFF. CDR3 bases: TGTGCCCGCCTGGAGTGGTCCGAAGCTTTCTTT.

This clone appeared a few times. The chain joins TRBV2 to TRBJ1-5; D remains ambiguous. V lost 1 base to trimming and J lost 7 bases, with 11 bases between them. CDR3 length equals 14 residues. CDR1 SNHLY and CDR2 FYNNEI come from the germline V gene. CDR3 residues: CASSEVTELQPQHF. Written as DNA, the CDR3 is TGTGCCAGCAGTGAAGTTACAGAATTGCAGCCCCAGCATTTT.

The V gene is TRBV11-1, the J gene TRBJ2-7, with a possible D match to TRBD2 (5 bases). The CDR3 runs 15 residues. Germline V gene sequence: CDR1 SGHAT, CDR2 FQDESV (reference sequence). Trimming removed 6 bases at V and 3 bases at J, with 18 bases between. In DNA, the CDR3 is TGTGCCAGCAGTCGACGCGGGTCAGTCTACTACGAGCAGTACTTC. Translated: CASSRRGSVYYEQYF.

The chain uses TRBV7-2 and TRBJ1-1, with D perhaps TRBD1 (6 bases). This CDR3 is 15 amino acids long. Germline CDR1 reads SGHTA; CDR2 reads FQGNSA. The germline V and J ends were trimmed by 2 bases and 2 bases, with 12 bases remaining between them. Here the CDR3 DNA reads TGTGCCAGCAGCTTATCAGGGGTGGGAAACACTGAAGCTTTCTTT. This gives the protein CASSLSGVGNTEAFF.

The rearrangement links TRBV24-1 to TRBJ1-5, with a possible D match to TRBD1 (6 bases). V lost 4 bases and J 10 bases, leaving 19 bases between the germline ends. CDR3 length equals 15 residues. CDR1 is KGHDR and CDR2 is SFDVKD in the germline V gene. The CDR3 DNA reads TGTGCCACCAGTGACGCCGGACAGCCTAATGGCCCCCAGCATTTT. Amino acids: CATSDAGQPNGPQHF.

The chain recombines TRBV18 with TRBJ1-5, with TRBD1 as a possible D gene (5 bases). Germline V gene lookup returns CDR1 KGHSH and CDR2 LQKENI. The V end lost 4 bases, the J end lost 4 bases, and 11 bases lay between the germline ends. The CDR3 contains 14 residues. The DNA for the CDR3 is TGTGCCAGCTCACAAAATTCAGGGAATCAGCCCCAGCATTTT. Translation gives CASSQNSGNQPQHF. The full variable domain, completed using reference TRBV18 and TRBJ1-5, is NAGVMQNPRHLVRRRGQEARLRCSPMKGHSHVYWYRQLPEEGLKFMVYLQKENIIDESGMPKERFSAEFPKEGPSILRIQQVVRGDSAAYFCASSQNSGNQPQHFGDGTRLSIL.

This clone turned up a few times. V is TRBV2 and J is TRBJ1-1; D remains ambiguous. CDR3 size: 13 residues. Germline-derived CDR1 and CDR2 are SNHLY and FYNNEI. V shed 1 base and J shed 1 base, with 4 bases lying between them. CDR3 nucleotides: TGTGCCAGCAGTGAAGACGGGAACACTGAAGCTTTCTTT. It codes for CASSEDGNTEAFF. Full variable domain (outside the CDR3, taken from reference TRBV2 and TRBJ1-1): EPEVTQTPSHQVTQMGQEVILRCVPISNHLYFYWYRQILGQKVEFLVSFYNNEISEKSEIFDDQFSVERPDGSNFTLKIRSTKLEDSAMYFCASSEDGNTEAFFGQGTRLTVV.

The chain has TRBV7-9 and TRBJ1-4, with TRBD1 identical over 7 bases. Trimming at V came to 4 bases and at J to 6 bases, leaving 2 bases not matched to a gene. The CDR3 runs 13 residues. Per the germline V gene, CDR1 is SEHNR and CDR2 is FQNEAQ (reference sequence). This chain's CDR3 is CASSSTGDEKLFF. Written as DNA, the CDR3 is TGTGCCAGCAGCTCCACAGGGGATGAAAAACTGTTTTTT.